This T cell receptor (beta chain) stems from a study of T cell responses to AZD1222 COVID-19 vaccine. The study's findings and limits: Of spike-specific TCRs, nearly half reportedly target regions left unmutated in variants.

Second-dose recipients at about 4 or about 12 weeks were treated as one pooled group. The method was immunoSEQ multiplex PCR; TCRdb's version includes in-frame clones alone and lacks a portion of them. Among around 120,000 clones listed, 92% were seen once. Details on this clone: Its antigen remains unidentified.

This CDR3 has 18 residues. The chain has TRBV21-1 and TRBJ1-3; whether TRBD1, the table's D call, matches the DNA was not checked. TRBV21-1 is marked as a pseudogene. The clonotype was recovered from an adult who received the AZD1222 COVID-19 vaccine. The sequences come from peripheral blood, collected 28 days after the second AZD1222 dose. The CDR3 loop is CASSKLGSDRAKGNTIYF. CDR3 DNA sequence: TGTGCCAGCAGCAAGTTGGGGAGTGACAGGGCTAAAGGAAACACCATATATTTT.